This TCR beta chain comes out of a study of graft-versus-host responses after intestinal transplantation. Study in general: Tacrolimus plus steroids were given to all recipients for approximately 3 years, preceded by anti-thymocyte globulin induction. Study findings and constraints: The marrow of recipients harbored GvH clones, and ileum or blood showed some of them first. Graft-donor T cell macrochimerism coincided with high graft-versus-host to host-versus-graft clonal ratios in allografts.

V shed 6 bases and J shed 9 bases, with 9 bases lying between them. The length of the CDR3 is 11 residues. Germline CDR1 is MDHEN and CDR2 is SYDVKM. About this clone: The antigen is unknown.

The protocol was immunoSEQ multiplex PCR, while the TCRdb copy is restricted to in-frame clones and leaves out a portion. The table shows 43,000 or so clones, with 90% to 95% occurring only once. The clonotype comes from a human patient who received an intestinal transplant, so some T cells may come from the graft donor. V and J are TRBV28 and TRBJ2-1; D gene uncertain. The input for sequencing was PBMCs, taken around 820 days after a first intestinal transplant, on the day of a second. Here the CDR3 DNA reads TGTGCCAGCAGCTTACGAGTTGAGCAGTTCTTC. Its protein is CASSLRVEQFF.